A selection of T cell receptor beta chains follows, all from one sample in a study of cytomegalovirus exposure and HLA in healthy donors. Clones were read by immunoSEQ multiplex PCR, and TCRdb kept only the in-frame ones, dropping some. The sample has 30,000 to 35,000 clones; the top ten hold about 1.9%. The source material was PBMCs. The receptors come from a woman in her thirties or forties in good health and CMV-seropositive. The conserved cysteine and the conserved F or W are not part of the CDR3 here. Fields, in order: V gene, J gene, CDR3 length, CDR3 protein.

TRBV29-1	TRBJ2-7	12	SVARHAGAYEQY
TRBV1	TRBJ2-1	16	TSSQVSSAGDTYNEQF
TRBV28	TRBJ2-7	12	ASKGTGGSYEQY
TRBV29-1	TRBJ2-2	14	SVLPGQGSSGGELF
TRBV29-1	TRBJ2-7	10	SVKQASYEQY
TRBV5-6	TRBJ2-3	13	ASSTRGGSRNTQY
TRBV27	TRBJ2-7	12	ASARQGLSYEQY
TRBV28	TRBJ1-4	14	ASSFPTGTAYEKLF
TRBV7-2	TRBJ1-2	12	ASRLPGGRRGYT
TRBV28	TRBJ1-2	12	ASTRSQRTDGYT
TRBV5-1	TRBJ1-1	14	ASSLTGGALNTEAF
TRBV7-9	TRBJ1-1	13	ASSPRDRENTEAF
TRBV19	TRBJ2-3	11	ASSIQGGDTQY
TRBV4-3	TRBJ1-4	14	ASSQALGGRAEKLF
TRBV28	TRBJ2-6	13	ASSLDYSGANVLT
TRBV5-1	TRBJ1-4	14	ASSLGTVPLEEKLF
TRBV2	TRBJ1-1	13	ASRLFTRGNTEAF
TRBV5-4	TRBJ1-3	15	ASSFPGGTHSGNTIY
TRBV6-1	TRBJ2-7	14	ASSVSLAGAGHEQY
TRBV19	TRBJ1-2	15	ASSSQAATGTNYGYT
TRBV6-5	TRBJ2-1	11	ASSYPGGAEQF
TRBV27	TRBJ1-2	12	ASSFRATGSGYT
TRBV10-2	TRBJ2-5	13	ASSDQGLAGETQY
TRBV6-5	TRBJ2-7	12	ASRRAGSVYEQY
TRBV11-1	TRBJ2-1	14	ASSLQGTGGYNEQF
TRBV18	TRBJ2-7	13	ASSPSQGKAYEQY
TRBV30	TRBJ1-4	10	AWTQRGEKLF
TRBV28	TRBJ1-1	12	ASSLIPSNTEAF
TRBV4-3	TRBJ2-7	13	ASSQAVQGPYEQY
TRBV5-1	TRBJ2-1	12	ASSVLSPYNEQF
TRBV30	TRBJ2-7	13	AWSVGGVLWTEQY
TRBV2	TRBJ2-1	13	ASSEDRRTYNEQF
TRBV7-3	TRBJ2-3	14	ASSLKLAGATDTQY
TRBV30	TRBJ1-5	11	AWGTGVNQPQH
TRBV7-8	TRBJ1-3	13	ASTSGTVPGNTIY
TRBV28	TRBJ2-7	11	ASTGAGSYEQY
TRBV5-8	TRBJ2-1	15	ASSPPPGVPGGDEQF
TRBV28	TRBJ2-3	13	ASSLRAGRADTQY
TRBV11-1	TRBJ1-2	13	ASSKRQGADYGYT
TRBV5-1	TRBJ1-1	16	ASSLGPGQGFSGTEAF
TRBV19	TRBJ2-6	14	ASSTGDRAGANVLT
TRBV6-1	TRBJ1-5	13	ASSPERLSNQPQH
TRBV19	TRBJ2-2	14	ASEKPAGGATGELF
TRBV19	TRBJ2-7	13	ASSMVGGPAYEQY
TRBV4-2	TRBJ1-1	12	ASSQERGNTEAF
TRBV14	TRBJ2-1	11	ASSLLGREEQF
TRBV7-6	TRBJ2-1	12	ASSLERDYNEQF
TRBV5-1	TRBJ2-5	16	ALSGGPGLAASQETQY